This T cell receptor beta chain was identified in a study of blood T cell repertoires in COVID-19. Study-level background: Both acute and convalescent COVID-19 samples were obtained from the United States, Italy and Spain.

Study processing details: By means of reference gene primer amplification, nucleated cell counts were estimated. Using immunoSEQ multiplex PCR, the repertoire was profiled, and TCRdb retains in-frame clones only, with some absent. V, J and clone size derive from that table, while D and trimming were established from the DNA sequence. The data show fewer than 200,000 clones, 80% to 85% seen once. This clone came up a few times. The germline gives CDR1 SEHNR, CDR2 FQNEAQ (reference sequence). The V and J ends lost 5 bases and 2 bases respectively, with 16 bases between them. The CDR3 sequence is 15 residues long.

The V and J genes are TRBV7-9 and TRBJ2-7, with D hard to call. The source of this sequence is a man between 65 and 85 years old with active or convalescent COVID-19. The sequenced material came from peripheral blood. CDR3: CASSPSLGRTYEQYF. The CDR3 nucleotides read TGTGCCAGCAGCCCCTCCTTAGGCAGGACCTACGAGCAGTACTTC.